The 27 T cell receptor beta chains in this list originate from one sample, sequenced in a study of human T cells and chemical hapten exposure. Noted time point: pre-sensitization, week 0. Treatment of the sample: therapeutic diphenylcyclopropenone sensitization with weekly scalp DPC. TCRdb processed the RACE reads anew with MiXCR; each CDR3 protein has one entry. The sample lists under 95,000 distinct CDR3 sequences; 8.5% were seen once. The specimen was whole blood, collected in connection with sensitization to the hapten diphenylcyclopropenone (DPC). Receptors were obtained from a man aged 35 to 55 with alopecia areata. Some clones in this sample may be carry-over from other donors' samples.

In its sample, this clonotype was seen once. The J gene is TRBJ2-5, the V gene TRBV9, with a possible D match to TRBD2 (5 bases). In germline, CDR1 is SGDLS, CDR2 YYNGEE. The CDR3 sequence is 15 residues long. Trimming removed 2 bases at V and 1 base at J, with 12 bases between. The CDR3 loop is CASSVEGIGQETQYF. The CDR3 DNA follows: TGTGCCAGCAGCGTTGAGGGAATAGGCCAAGAGACCCAGTACTTC.

This chain links TRBV7-8 with TRBJ2-7; D ambiguous. This CDR3 comprises 13 residues. Germline lookup yields CDR1 SGHVS and CDR2 FQNEAQ. V gave up 1 base and J gave up 2 bases, with 6 bases separating them. The CDR3 sequence: CASSLVTTYEQYV. The CDR3 nucleotides are TGTGCCAGCAGCTTAGTCACAACCTACGAGCAGTACGTC.

This clonotype was counted at least ten times. The chain couples TRBV20-1 to TRBJ1-2; D remains ambiguous. Germline V CDR1 and CDR2: DFQATT, SNEGSKA (reference sequence). Trimming removed 5 bases from V and 3 bases from J, with 16 bases in between. There are 14 residues in the CDR3. CDR3 DNA sequence: TGCAGTGCTTCACCGCCCCCCAGCCACTATGGCTACACCTTC. Its protein is CSASPPPSHYGYTF.

The chain joins TRBV20-1 to TRBJ1-5; 10 bases are shared with TRBD1. V lost 6 bases to trimming and J lost 6 bases; unmatched junction nucleotides: 11. The CDR3 length is 15 residues. Germline loops: CDR1 DFQATT, CDR2 SNEGSKA (reference sequence). The CDR3 here is CSAKTGTGDFQPQHF. In DNA form, the CDR3 reads TGCAGTGCCAAAACCGGGACAGGGGATTTTCAGCCCCAGCATTTT.

There are many counts of this clonotype. The chain is built from TRBV12-3 or TRBV12-4 and TRBJ1-2, with 11 bases identical to TRBD1. Trimming at V came to 6 bases and at J to 5 bases, leaving 26 bases not matched to a gene. This CDR3 is 21 amino acids long. CDR3 residues: CASSTPRVGTGGNSFRYGYTF. DNA of the CDR3: TGTGCCAGCAGCACTCCCCGCGTCGGGACAGGGGGGAATTCCTTCCGGTATGGCTACACCTTC.

This clonotype was observed a few times. The chain is built from TRBV6-1 and TRBJ2-1; TRBD1 matches at 7 bases. This CDR3 comprises 13 residues. Germline assignment: CDR1 MNHNS and CDR2 SASEGT. The V segment lost 6 bases and the J segment 7 bases; nucleotides outside the gene matches: 6. The CDR3 protein is CASRETGENEQFF. The CDR3, as DNA: TGTGCCAGCAGGGAAACAGGGGAGAATGAGCAGTTCTTC.

This clonotype was recorded many times. The V and J genes are TRBV24-1 and TRBJ2-3, with 9 bases lining up with TRBD1. V lost 4 bases, J lost 2 bases, and 6 bases stayed unmatched. The CDR3 covers 16 residues. The germline CDR1 and CDR2 sequences are KGHDR and SFDVKD. The CDR3 nucleotides read TGTGCCACCAGTGACTCCGGGACAGGGACCACAGATACGCAGTATTTT. Translating it yields CATSDSGTGTTDTQYF.

There are many counts of this clonotype. The CDR3 DNA is TGCAGTGCTAGAGAGTCAGACAGGGGCAGTCAGCCCCAGCATTTT. Translating gives CSARESDRGSQPQHF. The chain uses TRBV20-1 and TRBJ1-5; TRBD1 agrees at 8 bases. The length of the CDR3 is 15 residues. CDR1 and CDR2 (germline): DFQATT, SNEGSKA (reference sequence). Trimming took 0 bases from V and 6 from J; bases not matched to a gene: 7.

The rearrangement joins TRBV20-1 to TRBJ1-5; D gene ambiguous. Per germline, CDR1 DFQATT and CDR2 SNEGSKA (reference sequence). Trimming removed 2 bases from V and 4 bases from J, with 9 bases in between. This CDR3 region has 13 residues. This chain's CDR3 is CSARPDSNQPQHF. CDR3 in DNA: TGCAGTGCTAGACCCGACTCAAATCAGCCCCAGCATTTT.

This clonotype appeared many times. The chain is built from TRBV12-3 or TRBV12-4 and TRBJ2-1; D is perhaps TRBD2 (5 bases). This CDR3 region has 12 residues. Trimming took off 3 bases at V and 9 bases at J, with 9 bases between the two ends. CDR3 sequence (DNA): TGTGCCAGCAGTTTCCTAGGAGGTGAGCAGTTCTTC. The encoded protein is CASSFLGGEQFF.

This clonotype showed up just once. The genes are TRBV7-2 and TRBJ2-7, with 9 bases that match TRBD2. Per germline, CDR1 SGHTA and CDR2 FQGNSA. J lost 0 bases, V lost 7 bases, and 28 bases had no gene match. The CDR3 is made up of 22 amino acids. The CDR3 nucleotides are TGTGCCAGCACCGACGGCGCTAGCGGGAAAATCCCAATAAGCGCTTGCTCCTACGAGCAGTACGTC. Its protein product is CASTDGASGKIPISACSYEQYV.

This clonotype occurred many times. The J gene is TRBJ1-4, the V gene TRBV9; weak D call: TRBD1 (5 bases). The CDR3 sequence is 15 residues long. The germline V gene has CDR1 SGDLS and CDR2 YYNGEE. V lost 4 bases, J lost 1 base, and 11 bases lay in between. For the CDR3, the DNA is TGTGCCAGCAGCACTCAGGGCGTAACTAATGAAAAACTGTTTTTT. It codes for CASSTQGVTNEKLFF.

This chain connects TRBV7-2 to TRBJ2-3; D unresolved. CDR1 and CDR2 (germline): SGHTA, FQGNSA. The CDR3 length is 14 residues. V lost 5 bases, J lost 5 bases, and 14 bases lay in between. In nucleotides, the CDR3 is TGTGCCAGCAGCCTAGACCCCCCCGGAGATACGCAGTATTTT. Translated: CASSLDPPGDTQYF.

Many counts were recorded for this clonotype. V gene TRBV4-3 combines with J gene TRBJ1-4; 7 nucleotides align to TRBD1. The CDR3 contains 16 residues. V dropped 0 bases and J dropped 8; count of bases not matched to a gene: 9. Germline loops: CDR1 LGHNA, CDR2 YSLEER. DNA for the CDR3: TGCGCCAGCAGCCAAGATGCAGGGACAGCTGTGGAAAAACTGTTTTTT. Translating it yields CASSQDAGTAVEKLFF.

The chain joins TRBV7-9 to TRBJ2-5; the D gene is possibly TRBD2 (5 bases). This CDR3 region has 15 residues. CDR1 is SEHNR, CDR2 FQNEAQ, per germline (reference sequence). The germline V and J ends were trimmed by 5 bases and 2 bases, with 15 bases remaining between them. In DNA form, the CDR3 reads TGTGCCAGCAGCCCTACCCGGGAATCTCAAGAGACCCAGTACTTC. It yields the protein CASSPTRESQETQYF.

This clonotype occurred a few times. V usage is TRBV4-1 and J usage is TRBJ1-1, with TRBD1 matching over 7 bases. The germline V gene encodes CDR1 MGHRA and CDR2 YSYEKL. V was clipped by 0 bases and J by 0 bases; unmatched bases: 4. The CDR3 length is 16 residues. The DNA for the CDR3 is TGCGCCAGCAGCCAAGAACAAGGGGGCCTGAACACTGAAGCTTTCTTT. It yields the protein CASSQEQGGLNTEAFF.

This clonotype has more than one count but fewer than ten. The V and J genes are TRBV27 and TRBJ2-3, with 7 bases aligning to TRBD2. V lost 7 bases to trimming and J lost 1 base; unmatched junction nucleotides: 17. Germline V gives CDR1 MNHEY, CDR2 SMNVEV (reference sequence). The CDR3 sequence is 18 residues long. CDR3 in amino acids: CASKKASGVLRGTDTQYF. In nucleotides, the CDR3 is TGTGCCAGCAAAAAGGCCAGCGGGGTGTTGCGGGGCACAGATACGCAGTATTTT.

The chain uses TRBV5-1 and TRBJ2-3, with 9 bases identical to TRBD2. The CDR3 extends over 14 amino acids. Germline CDR1 reads SGHRS; CDR2 reads YFSETQ. V was clipped by 5 bases and J by 6 bases; unmatched bases: 7. CDR3 protein: CASRILAGRDTQYF. The CDR3 nucleotides are TGCGCCAGCAGGATTCTAGCGGGACGGGATACGCAGTATTTT.

This clonotype was detected a few times. The chain has TRBV7-9 and TRBJ1-6, with D unresolved. In germline, CDR1 is SEHNR, CDR2 FQNEAQ (reference sequence). The CDR3 is 14 amino acids. Trimming took 1 base from V and 6 from J, leaving 7 bases between them. CDR3 nucleotide sequence: TGTGCCAGCAGCTTAGAGGCAGCTAATTCACCCCTCCACTTT. This translates into CASSLEAANSPLHF.

This clonotype was seen only a few times. This chain joins TRBV20-1 and TRBJ2-1; 7 nucleotides line up with TRBD2. The CDR3 sequence is 17 residues long. Germline trimming cut 6 bases from V and 7 bases from J; bases unmatched to any gene: 21. The V gene's germline CDR1 is DFQATT and CDR2 SNEGSKA (reference sequence). CDR3 in amino acids: CSAVHPQRGTPRNEQFF. CDR3 DNA: TGCAGTGCAGTGCATCCTCAGCGGGGAACCCCCCGAAATGAGCAGTTCTTC.

This clonotype was counted ten times or more. The rearrangement uses TRBV6-5 and TRBJ1-6, with D perhaps matching TRBD1 (5 bases). Trimming cost V 0 bases and J 0 bases, with 12 bases left between them. This CDR3 region has 18 residues. Germline V CDR1 and CDR2: MNHEY, SVGAGI. This CDR3 is CASSYSDTLSSYNSPLHF. CDR3 sequence (DNA): TGTGCCAGCAGTTACTCGGACACGCTGAGCTCCTATAATTCACCCCTCCACTTT.

The chain couples TRBV13 to TRBJ2-3; 11 nucleotides match TRBD2. J lost 5 bases, V lost 5 bases, and 12 bases had no gene match. The length of the CDR3 is 17 residues. Per germline, CDR1 PRHDT and CDR2 FYEKMQ (reference sequence). CDR3: CASSTTHSGRAEDTQYF. DNA for the CDR3: TGTGCCAGCAGCACGACCCATAGCGGGAGGGCCGAAGATACGCAGTATTTT.

There are a few counts of this clonotype. The rearrangement links TRBV6-2 or TRBV6-3 to TRBJ1-1; 7 nucleotides match TRBD1. CDR1 MNHEY and CDR2 SVGEGT come from the germline V gene. V lost 4 bases to trimming and J lost 0 bases; unmatched junction nucleotides: 8. This CDR3 region has 16 residues. For the CDR3, the DNA is TGTGCCAGCAGTTCCCCTATGACAGGGCTGAACACTGAAGCTTTCTTT. Encoded protein: CASSSPMTGLNTEAFF.

This clonotype was observed many times. V and J are TRBV20-1 and TRBJ1-3, with D uncertain. Deletions cut 0 bases from V and 8 bases from J, with 14 bases between. Germline assignment: CDR1 DFQATT and CDR2 SNEGSKA (reference sequence). CDR3 size: 14 residues. The CDR3 region is CSARDPGLSDTIYF. CDR3 nucleotide sequence: TGCAGTGCTAGAGATCCAGGTCTGAGTGACACCATATATTTT.

The chain has TRBV21-1 and TRBJ2-7; no DNA check was done on the table's D call, TRBD2. TRBV21-1 is noted as a pseudogene. The CDR3 has 11 residues. The CDR3: CARTGGPRQYV. The CDR3 DNA sequence: TGTGCCAGGACGGGAGGGCCGCGGCAGTACGTC.

This clonotype was seen many times. The chain carries TRBV7-9 and TRBJ1-4; 7 bases match TRBD1. J lost 6 bases, V lost 1 base, and 5 bases had no gene match. The germline CDR1 and CDR2 sequences are SEHNR and FQNEAQ (reference sequence). The length of the CDR3 is 15 residues. The chain's CDR3 is CASSLVGTDYEKLFF. In nucleotides, the CDR3 is TGTGCCAGCAGCTTAGTGGGGACAGACTATGAAAAACTGTTTTTT. Full variable domain (remainder filled in from reference TRBV7-9 and TRBJ1-4): DTGVSQNPRHKITKRGQNVTFRCDPISEHNRLYWYRQTLGQGPEFLTYFQNEAQLEKSRLLSDRFSAERPKGSFSTLEIQRTEQGDSAMYLCASSLVGTDYEKLFFGSGTQLSVL.

This clonotype occurred many times. V gene TRBV28 combines with J gene TRBJ1-2; D is possibly TRBD1 (5 bases). V lost 2 bases to trimming and J lost 8 bases, with 18 bases between them. This CDR3 contains 15 residues. Per the germline V gene, CDR1 is MDHEN and CDR2 is SYDVKM. CDR3 in amino acids: CASSLRRGRPGGYTF. DNA of the CDR3: TGTGCCAGCAGTTTACGCCGGGGCCGACCTGGCGGCTACACCTTC.